The present TCR beta chain was sequenced within a study of siplizumab effects on memory and regulatory T cells. This CDR3 region has 15 residues. CDR1 is KGHSH, CDR2 LQKENI, per germline. V was shortened by 2 bases and J by 8 bases, with 16 bases between the two germline ends. The repertoire was sequenced with immunoSEQ multiplex PCR; TCRdb's copy has only in-frame clones and lacks some. This sample has roughly 93,000 clones, with about 95% found just once. Specimen: non-Treg CD4+ T cells sorted from blood. The chain uses TRBV18 and TRBJ2-1; D unresolved. This sequence was found in a human donor in good health. The CDR3 loop reads CASSPKAGDWYEQFF. The CDR3 DNA sequence: TGTGCCAGCTCACCAAAGGCAGGAGACTGGTATGAGCAGTTCTTC.